This is a list of T cell receptor beta chains from one sample in a study of cytomegalovirus exposure and HLA in healthy donors. Assay: immunoSEQ multiplex PCR; the TCRdb copy retains only in-frame clones and omits some. The sample has about 110,000 clones, around nine tenths seen once. The specimen was PBMCs. All receptors come from a woman under 30 in good health and CMV-seronegative. The CDR3 runs from the conserved cysteine through the conserved F or W. The D gene is left open where the match is weak. Where a row states a size, it is once, few, many or the class of an expanded clone; other rows omit it.

TRBV5-1,TRBJ1-2,.,.,TGCGCCAGCAGAATCCAGGGGCGATATGGCTACACCTTC,CASRIQGRYGYTF
TRBV7-2,TRBJ1-3,.,.,TGTGCCAGCAGCTTAGGGGTCAGTCCGAGGGCTGGAAACACCATATATTTT,CASSLGVSPRAGNTIYF
TRBV6-1,TRBJ2-7,.,.,TGTGCCAGCAGTGACGGAGGAGATAGGAGCCTCTACGAGCAGTACTTC,CASSDGGDRSLYEQYF
TRBV9,TRBJ2-3,.,.,TGTGCCAGCAGCGTACTTAGCGCCGAGGATACGCAGTATTTT,CASSVLSAEDTQYF
TRBV5-4,TRBJ2-5,.,TRBD2,TGTGCCAGCAGCCCGGCGGGGGGGGAGACCCAGTACTTC,CASSPAGGETQYF
TRBV6-5,TRBJ2-1,.,TRBD2,TGTGCCAGCAGGCGGGGGGCGGTCAATGAGCAGTTCTTC,CASRRGAVNEQFF
TRBV30,TRBJ1-2,.,.,TGTGCCTGGAAGCAGGACACGAGGAGCTATGGCTACACCTTC,CAWKQDTRSYGYTF
TRBV6-5,TRBJ1-4,.,.,TGTGCCAGCAGCCGGCGCGGGGGAGGGGACGAAAAACTGTTTTTT,CASSRRGGGDEKLFF
TRBV9,TRBJ1-4,.,.,TGTGCCAGCAGCTCCCAGACAGGAGCTAATGAAAAACTGTTTTTT,CASSSQTGANEKLFF
TRBV6-5,TRBJ1-2,.,.,TGTGCCAGCAGTTACGGGGGGACGGTTAACTATGGCTACACCTTC,CASSYGGTVNYGYTF
TRBV13,TRBJ2-1,once,.,TGTGCCAGCATGATCCGGGAAAGGGCATCGGGGAGTGAGCAGTTCTTC,CASMIRERASGSEQFF
TRBV4-3,TRBJ1-1,.,TRBD1,TGCGCCAGCAGCCAAGGACAGGGTAAGACTGAAGCTTTCTTT,CASSQGQGKTEAFF
TRBV6-1,TRBJ2-2,.,TRBD2,TGTGCCAGCAGTGGATTAGCGGGAGATCACGGGGAGCTGTTTTTT,CASSGLAGDHGELFF
TRBV7-2,TRBJ1-1,.,.,TGTGCCAGCAGCTTAGCCGTCTCCCGAGGGAACACTGAAGCTTTCTTT,CASSLAVSRGNTEAFF
TRBV30,TRBJ2-7,.,TRBD1,TGTGCCTGGAGCCGGGACAGAACTTCGGCCGCCTCCTACGAGCAGTACTTC,CAWSRDRTSAASYEQYF
TRBV27,TRBJ2-7,.,TRBD2,TGTGCCAGCAAAGGTTTAACTGCGCTAGCGGGAGTTCTGGAGTACTTC,CASKGLTALAGVLEYF
TRBV29-1,TRBJ2-1,once,.,TGCAGCGTTGGGAGACTTGCCCGCAATGAGCAGTTCTTC,CSVGRLARNEQFF
TRBV4-3,TRBJ2-1,.,TRBD2,TGCGCCAGCAGCCAAGATCGGGCGGGAGCCCCTTCCGCCTACAATGAGCAGTTCTTC,CASSQDRAGAPSAYNEQFF
TRBV29-1,TRBJ2-1,.,TRBD1,TGCAGCGGCCGGGACAGGGAACACAATGAGCAGTTCTTC,CSGRDREHNEQFF
TRBV19,TRBJ1-2,.,.,TGTGCCAGTAGTATAGACCCTAGGGGCGGCTACACCTTC,CASSIDPRGGYTF
TRBV7-6,TRBJ2-7,.,TRBD2,TGTGCCAGCAGCACCCAAGCGGGAGGGTCGTACGAGCAGTACTTC,CASSTQAGGSYEQYF
TRBV29-1,TRBJ2-2,.,TRBD2,TGCAGCGTTGAAGCGTCTAGCGGGATCACCGGGGAGCTGTTTTTT,CSVEASSGITGELFF
TRBV6-1,TRBJ2-7,.,.,TGTGCCAGCAGTGGGCAGCGGGTGCGATCCTACGAGCAGTACTTC,CASSGQRVRSYEQYF
TRBV7-3,TRBJ2-1,.,TRBD2,TGTGCCAGCAGAGCGGGAGGAACCTACAATGAGCAGTTCTTC,CASRAGGTYNEQFF
TRBV9,TRBJ1-2,.,.,TGTGCCAGCAGCGTTCAAGCAGGTGATGGCTACACCTTC,CASSVQAGDGYTF
TRBV6-4,TRBJ1-1,.,.,TGTGCCAGCAGTGTTAAATGGAACACTGAAGCTTTCTTT,CASSVKWNTEAFF
TRBV6-5,TRBJ2-1,.,TRBD1,TGTGCCAGCAGACACGACAGGGGGCGAAACAATGAGCAGTTCTTC,CASRHDRGRNNEQFF
TRBV30,TRBJ2-7,.,TRBD2,TGTGCCTGGAGTAGTGCGGGAGGCTACGAGCAGTACTTC,CAWSSAGGYEQYF
TRBV28,TRBJ2-7,.,.,TGTGCCAGCAGCAAGCCGCGGACAACAAGGATGTACTTC,CASSKPRTTRMYF
TRBV28,TRBJ2-7,.,TRBD1,TGTGCCAGCAGAAATAACAGGGGGCAGGGTTACGAGCAGTACTTC,CASRNNRGQGYEQYF
TRBV5-4,TRBJ2-3,.,.,TGTGCCAGCAGCTTGGCCTCTACTTCCACAGATACGCAGTATTTT,CASSLASTSTDTQYF
TRBV5-4,TRBJ1-2,.,.,TGTGCCAGCAGCTTGGATTTTCGGGCGGACATTAACTATGGCTACACCTTC,CASSLDFRADINYGYTF
TRBV4-3,TRBJ2-1,.,TRBD2,TGCGCCAGCAGCCAAGATACTAGCGGGAGGAGTAATGAGCAGTTCTTC,CASSQDTSGRSNEQFF
TRBV19,TRBJ1-5,once,.,TGTGCCAGTAGTGACACAGCTAATAGCAATCAGCCCCAGCATTTT,CASSDTANSNQPQHF
TRBV12-2,TRBJ2-7,.,.,TGTGCAAGTCGCTTAGAGGACCCACAGGAATACGAGCAGTACTTC,CASRLEDPQEYEQYF
TRBV27,TRBJ1-2,once,TRBD1,TGTGCCAGCAGTCCCCAATTCACGGGACAGGGGGCGGGGGGCTACACCTTC,CASSPQFTGQGAGGYTF
TRBV19,TRBJ2-7,many,TRBD2,TGTGCCAGTAGTGGCCAGGAGCGGGGGGGCGTCTACGAGCAGTACTTC,CASSGQERGGVYEQYF
TRBV7-2,TRBJ2-5,.,.,TGTGCCAGCAGCTTCGGGGGTGATCAAGAGACCCAGTACTTC,CASSFGGDQETQYF
TRBV18,TRBJ1-1,.,.,TGTGCCAGCTCACCTAAGGCAGGGGCGTTCACTGAAGCTTTCTTT,CASSPKAGAFTEAFF
TRBV18,TRBJ1-4,.,TRBD1,TGTGCCAGCTCACCGGACAGGGAAAAACTGTTTTTT,CASSPDREKLFF
TRBV27,TRBJ2-3,.,.,TGTGCCAGCAGTTTATTCGGCAGGATCTTTAGCACAGATACGCAGTATTTT,CASSLFGRIFSTDTQYF
TRBV5-1,TRBJ1-5,few,.,TGCGCCAGCAGCTTGGACAGGGCACAGCCCCAGCATTTT,CASSLDRAQPQHF
TRBV13,TRBJ2-3,.,.,TGTGCCAGCAGCTTCCAGGTCACAGATACGCAGTATTTT,CASSFQVTDTQYF
TRBV30,TRBJ2-5,.,.,TGTGCCTGGGACTTCTTAGAGACCCAGTACTTC,CAWDFLETQYF
TRBV6-1,TRBJ2-5,once,TRBD1,TGTGCCAGCAGCCCCGGGACAGGGATCGGGACCCAGTACTTC,CASSPGTGIGTQYF
TRBV18,TRBJ2-1,.,.,TGTGCCAGCTCACCAGGGAGCACCCCGCTTGGTGGGGATGAGCAGTTCTTC,CASSPGSTPLGGDEQFF
TRBV25-1,TRBJ1-2,.,.,TGTGCCACCTACACCCCAGGGTCCGTAGACACCAACTATGGCTACACCTTC,CATYTPGSVDTNYGYTF
TRBV5-4,TRBJ2-3,.,TRBD2,TGTGCCAGCAGTTCCCAGACTAGCGGGGGGGCTGGAGATACGCAGTATTTT,CASSSQTSGGAGDTQYF
TRBV9,TRBJ2-2,.,TRBD2,TGTGCCAGCAGTCGGACTAGCGGGGCTACCGGGGAGCTGTTTTTT,CASSRTSGATGELFF
TRBV5-5,TRBJ1-5,.,.,TGTGCCAGCAGCCGCAGGGGTTTTGATGGAAATCAGCCCCAGCATTTT,CASSRRGFDGNQPQHF
TRBV9,TRBJ2-7,.,TRBD1,TGTGCCAGCAGCCCCTGGACAGGGGGCTACGAGCAGTACTTC,CASSPWTGGYEQYF
TRBV9,TRBJ2-3,.,TRBD2,TGTGCCAGCAGCGCCCCGAGGAGCGGGAGGGGCTCAGATACGCAGTATTTT,CASSAPRSGRGSDTQYF
TRBV6-1,TRBJ2-7,.,TRBD1,TGTGCCACCAACTTCGGGACAGCTACCTACGAGCAGTACTTC,CATNFGTATYEQYF
TRBV4-3,TRBJ2-3,.,TRBD2,TGCGCCAGCAGCCAAGCAAGGCGGGGGGGGGATACGCAGTATTTT,CASSQARRGGDTQYF
TRBV9,TRBJ1-6,.,TRBD1,TGTGCCAGCAGCGCGACAGGGGGTATGGCCCTCCACTTT,CASSATGGMALHF
TRBV4-1,TRBJ2-1,.,TRBD2,TGCGCCAGCAGCCGTCAACCCGGGGGGGCCTATAGCAATGAGCAGTTCTTC,CASSRQPGGAYSNEQFF
TRBV30,TRBJ1-5,few,TRBD1,TGTGCCTGGAGTCTCGGACAGGGAAGTCAGCCCCAGCATTTT,CAWSLGQGSQPQHF